This T cell receptor (beta chain) was retrieved from a study of blood T cell repertoires in COVID-19. Study context: From the United States, Italy and Spain came samples of acute and convalescent COVID-19. PBMCs, B-cell-depleted T cells, or T cells provided the cDNA or gDNA that made up the material.

The CDR3 spans 16 residues. V dropped 2 bases and J dropped 4; count of bases not matched to a gene: 7. The table lists this clone with a few counts. One Seattle source followed patients from active infection through their disease course. Per the original data handling: How many nucleated cells were present was estimated from reference gene primer amplification. TCRdb's copy holds only in-frame clones and misses some; the assay was immunoSEQ multiplex PCR. For V, J and clone size, that table is used; D and trimming come from the DNA. The data show roughly 220,000 clones, about 85% seen once. This TCR came from a woman aged 50 to 60 with COVID-19, enrolled during active disease. The sequenced material came from peripheral blood. The chain uses TRBV23-1 and TRBJ1-5; 8 nucleotides line up with TRBD1. TRBV23-1 carries the ORF label, with uncertain function. The DNA for the CDR3 is TGCGCCAGCAGTCAAGAGGACAGGGCCGGAAATCAGCCCCAGCATTTT. Protein: CASSQEDRAGNQPQHF.